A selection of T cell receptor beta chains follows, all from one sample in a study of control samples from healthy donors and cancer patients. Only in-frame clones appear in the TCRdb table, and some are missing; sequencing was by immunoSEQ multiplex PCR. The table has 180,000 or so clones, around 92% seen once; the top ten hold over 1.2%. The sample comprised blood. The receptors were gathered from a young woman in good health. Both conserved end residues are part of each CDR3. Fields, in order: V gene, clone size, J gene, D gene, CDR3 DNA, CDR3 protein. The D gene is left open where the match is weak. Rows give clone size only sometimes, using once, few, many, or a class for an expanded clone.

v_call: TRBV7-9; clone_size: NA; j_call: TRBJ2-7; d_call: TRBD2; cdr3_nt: TGTGCCAGCAGCTTAGCGACTAGCGGGAGGTTCCAGTACTTC; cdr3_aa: CASSLATSGRFQYF
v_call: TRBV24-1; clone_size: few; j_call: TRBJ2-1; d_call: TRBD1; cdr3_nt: TGTGCCACCAGTGAAGGGACAGGGGCTTCCTACAATGAGCAGTTCTTC; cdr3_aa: CATSEGTGASYNEQFF
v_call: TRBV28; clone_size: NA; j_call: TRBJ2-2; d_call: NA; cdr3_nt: TGTGCCACCAGGGGATCCGGGACCGACACCGGGGAGCTGTTTTTT; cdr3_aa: CATRGSGTDTGELFF
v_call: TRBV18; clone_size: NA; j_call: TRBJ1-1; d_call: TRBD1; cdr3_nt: TGTGCCAGCTCACCACCGAACCGGGACAGGGGGGGTGAAGCTTTCTTT; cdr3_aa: CASSPPNRDRGGEAFF
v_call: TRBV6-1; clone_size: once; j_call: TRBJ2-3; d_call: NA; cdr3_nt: TGTGCCAGCAGTGAAGATGGGGGCAGCACAGATACGCAGTATTTT; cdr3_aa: CASSEDGGSTDTQYF
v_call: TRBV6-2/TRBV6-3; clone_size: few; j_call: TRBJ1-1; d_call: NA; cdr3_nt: TGTGCCAGCAGTTATACCTCGGAGAACACTGAAGCTTTCTTT; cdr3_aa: CASSYTSENTEAFF
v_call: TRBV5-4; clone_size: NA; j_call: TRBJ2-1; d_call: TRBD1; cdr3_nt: TGTGCCAGCAGGTTGGACAGGGGTCATGAGCAGTTCTTC; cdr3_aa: CASRLDRGHEQFF
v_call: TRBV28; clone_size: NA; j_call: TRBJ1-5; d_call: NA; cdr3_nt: TGTGCCAGCAGCTCTCCGACAGGTTATCAGCCCCAGCATTTT; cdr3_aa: CASSSPTGYQPQHF
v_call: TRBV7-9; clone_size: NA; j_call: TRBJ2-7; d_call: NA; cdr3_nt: TGTGCCAGCAGCTTCGACTACGAGCAGTACTTC; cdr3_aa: CASSFDYEQYF
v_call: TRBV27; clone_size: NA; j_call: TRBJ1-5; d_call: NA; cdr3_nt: TGTGCCAGCAGTATCCGGGGGTCGGGTCAGCCCCAGCATTTT; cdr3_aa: CASSIRGSGQPQHF
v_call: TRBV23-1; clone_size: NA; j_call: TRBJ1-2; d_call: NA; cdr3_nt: TGCGCCAGCAGTCAAGAGGGGGAGGACTATGGCTACACCTTC; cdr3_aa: CASSQEGEDYGYTF
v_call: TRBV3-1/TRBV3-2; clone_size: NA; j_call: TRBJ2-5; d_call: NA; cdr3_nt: TGTGCCAGCAGCCGCTACAGGGATCGGCAAGAGACCCAGTACTTC; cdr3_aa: CASSRYRDRQETQYF
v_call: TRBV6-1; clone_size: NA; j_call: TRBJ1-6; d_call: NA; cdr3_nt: TGTGCCAGCAGTGAAGCCGACATTCCGAATTCACCCCTCCACTTT; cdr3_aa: CASSEADIPNSPLHF
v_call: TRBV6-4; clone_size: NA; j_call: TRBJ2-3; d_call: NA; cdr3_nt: TGTGCCAGCAGTGACTCGGGGGCGGATACGCAGTATTTT; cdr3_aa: CASSDSGADTQYF
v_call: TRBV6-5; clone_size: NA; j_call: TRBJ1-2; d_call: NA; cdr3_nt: TGTGCCAGCAGACAGCGGGACTATGGCTACACCTTC; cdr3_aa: CASRQRDYGYTF
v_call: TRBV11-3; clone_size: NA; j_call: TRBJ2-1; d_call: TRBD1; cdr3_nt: TGTGCCAGCAGCTTATCGGACAGGTACAATGAGCAGTTCTTC; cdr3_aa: CASSLSDRYNEQFF
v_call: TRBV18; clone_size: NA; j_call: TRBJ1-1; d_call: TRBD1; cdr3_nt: TGTGCCAGCTCACCAAGGACAGGGGTAACTGAAGCTTTCTTT; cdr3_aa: CASSPRTGVTEAFF
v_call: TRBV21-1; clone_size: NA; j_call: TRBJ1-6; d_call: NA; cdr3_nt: TGTGCCAGCAGCGTCAAGGGGAGTTCACCCCTCCACTTT; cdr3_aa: CASSVKGSSPLHF
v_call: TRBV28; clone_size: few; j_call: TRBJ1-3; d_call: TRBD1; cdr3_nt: TGTGCCAGCAACCGACAGGGCCGTCCGGACACCATATATTTT; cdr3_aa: CASNRQGRPDTIYF
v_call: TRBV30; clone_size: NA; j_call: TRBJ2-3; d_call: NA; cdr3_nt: TGTGCCTGGAGTGTAATGGGAGATACGCAGTATTTT; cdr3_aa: CAWSVMGDTQYF
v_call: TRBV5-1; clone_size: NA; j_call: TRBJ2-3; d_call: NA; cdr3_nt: TGCGCCAGCAGCTTGGACGGGGCGCTCACAGATACGCAGTATTTT; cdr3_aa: CASSLDGALTDTQYF
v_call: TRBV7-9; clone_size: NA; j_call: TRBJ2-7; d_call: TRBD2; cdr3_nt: TGTGCCAGCAGCCCCGGGACTAGGACTTACGAGCAGTACTTC; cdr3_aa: CASSPGTRTYEQYF
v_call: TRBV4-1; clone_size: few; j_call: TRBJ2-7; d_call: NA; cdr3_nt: TGCGCCAGCAGCCAAGATCAGGATTACTACGAGCAGTACTTC; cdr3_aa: CASSQDQDYYEQYF
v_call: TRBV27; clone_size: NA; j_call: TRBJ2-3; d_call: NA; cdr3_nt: TGTGCCAGCAGTACACGGACCGCCACAGATACGCAGTATTTT; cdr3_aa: CASSTRTATDTQYF
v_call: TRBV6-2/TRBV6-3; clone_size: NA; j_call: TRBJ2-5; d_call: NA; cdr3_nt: TGTGCCAGCAGTTACCCGGGAGAGGTGGAGACCCAGTACTTC; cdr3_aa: CASSYPGEVETQYF
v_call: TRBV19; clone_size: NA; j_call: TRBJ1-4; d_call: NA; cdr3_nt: TGTGCCAGTAGTGCCCCCCTCAGGGTCGAAAAACTGTTTTTT; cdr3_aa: CASSAPLRVEKLFF
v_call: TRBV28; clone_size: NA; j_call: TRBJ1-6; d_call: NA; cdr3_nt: TGTGCCAGCAGTTTATTGTCCCAGGGTCGGTCACCCCTCCACTTT; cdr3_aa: CASSLLSQGRSPLHF
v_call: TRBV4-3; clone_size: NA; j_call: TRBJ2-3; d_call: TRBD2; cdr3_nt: TGCGCCAGCAGCCAAACTAGCGGGAGGTGGGGCACAGATACGCAGTATTTT; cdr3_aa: CASSQTSGRWGTDTQYF
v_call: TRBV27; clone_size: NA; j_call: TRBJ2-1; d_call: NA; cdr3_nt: TGTGCCAGCAGTTCGGGGGCCAGGGATGAGCAGTTCTTC; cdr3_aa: CASSSGARDEQFF